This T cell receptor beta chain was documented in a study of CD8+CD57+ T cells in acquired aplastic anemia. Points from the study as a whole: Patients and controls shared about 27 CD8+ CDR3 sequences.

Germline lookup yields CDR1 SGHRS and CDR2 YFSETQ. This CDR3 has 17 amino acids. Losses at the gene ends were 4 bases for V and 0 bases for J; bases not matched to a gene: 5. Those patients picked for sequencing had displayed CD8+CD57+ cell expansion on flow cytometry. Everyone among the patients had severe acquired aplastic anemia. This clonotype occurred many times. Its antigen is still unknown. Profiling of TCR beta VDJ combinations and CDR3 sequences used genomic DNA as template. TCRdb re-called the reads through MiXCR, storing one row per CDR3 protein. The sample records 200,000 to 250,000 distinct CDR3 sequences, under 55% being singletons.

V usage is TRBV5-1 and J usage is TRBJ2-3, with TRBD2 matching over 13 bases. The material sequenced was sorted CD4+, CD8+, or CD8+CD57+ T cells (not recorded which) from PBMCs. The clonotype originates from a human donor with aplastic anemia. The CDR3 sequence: CASSKGLAGSSTDTQYF. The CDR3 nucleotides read TGCGCCAGCAGCAAGGGACTAGCGGGATCTAGCACAGATACGCAGTATTTT.